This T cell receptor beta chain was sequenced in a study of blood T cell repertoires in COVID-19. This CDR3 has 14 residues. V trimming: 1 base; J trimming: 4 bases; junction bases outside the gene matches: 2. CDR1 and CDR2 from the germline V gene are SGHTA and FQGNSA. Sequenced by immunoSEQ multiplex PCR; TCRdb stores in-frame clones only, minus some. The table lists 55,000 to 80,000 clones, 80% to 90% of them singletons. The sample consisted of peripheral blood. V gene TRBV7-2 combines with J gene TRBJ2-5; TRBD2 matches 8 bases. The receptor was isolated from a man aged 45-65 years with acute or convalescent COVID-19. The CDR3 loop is CASSLVGRGETQYF. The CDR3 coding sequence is TGTGCCAGCAGCTTAGTCGGGAGGGGAGAGACCCAGTACTTC.